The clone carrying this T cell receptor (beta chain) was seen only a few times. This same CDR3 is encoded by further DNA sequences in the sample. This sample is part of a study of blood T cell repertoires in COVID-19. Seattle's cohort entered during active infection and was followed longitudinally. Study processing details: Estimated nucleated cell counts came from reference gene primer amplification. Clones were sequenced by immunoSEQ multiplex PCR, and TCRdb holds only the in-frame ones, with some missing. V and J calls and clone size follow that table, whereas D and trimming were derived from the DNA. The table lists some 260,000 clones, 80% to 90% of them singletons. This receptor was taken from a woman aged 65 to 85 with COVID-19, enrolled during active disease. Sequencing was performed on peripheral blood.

CDR3 amino acids: CASSEGGGNQPQHF. In nucleotides, the CDR3 is TGTGCCAGTAGTGAGGGTGGCGGCAATCAGCCCCAGCATTTT. This chain joins TRBV19 and TRBJ1-5; no clear D gene. The CDR3 runs to 14 residues. From germline, CDR1 is LNHDA and CDR2 SQIVND (reference sequence). V gave up 5 bases and J gave up 2 bases, with 10 bases separating them.